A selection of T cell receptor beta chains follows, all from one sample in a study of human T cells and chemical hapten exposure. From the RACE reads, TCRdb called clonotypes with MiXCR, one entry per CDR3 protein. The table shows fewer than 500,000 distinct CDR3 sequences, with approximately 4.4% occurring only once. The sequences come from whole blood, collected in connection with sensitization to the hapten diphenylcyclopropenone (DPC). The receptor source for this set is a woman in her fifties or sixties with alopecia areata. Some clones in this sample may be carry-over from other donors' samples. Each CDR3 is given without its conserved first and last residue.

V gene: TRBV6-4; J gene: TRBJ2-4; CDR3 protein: ASSDGRASAKNIQY
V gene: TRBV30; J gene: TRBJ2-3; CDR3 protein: AWSASTDTQY
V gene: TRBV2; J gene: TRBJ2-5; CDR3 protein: ASSVPDRGIETQY
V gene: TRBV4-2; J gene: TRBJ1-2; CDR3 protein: ASSQEQGGRGANYGYT
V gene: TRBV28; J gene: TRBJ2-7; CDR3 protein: ASSSPFGAASSYEQY
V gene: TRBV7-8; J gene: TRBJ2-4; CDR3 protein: ASSLGWSRGNAKNIQY
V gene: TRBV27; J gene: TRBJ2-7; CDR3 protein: ASRRSTSGGPSSYEQY
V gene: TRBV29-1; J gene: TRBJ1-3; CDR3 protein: SVRDSHSGNTIY
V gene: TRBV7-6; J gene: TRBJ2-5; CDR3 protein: ASSLGQLAGGPVETQY
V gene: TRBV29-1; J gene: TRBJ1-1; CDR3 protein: SGARDTEAF
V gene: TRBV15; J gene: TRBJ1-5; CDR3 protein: ATSREASNQPQH
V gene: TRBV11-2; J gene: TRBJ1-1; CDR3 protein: ASSLVGSGTYEFMNTEAF
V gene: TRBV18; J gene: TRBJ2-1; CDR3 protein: ASSPPAGNEQF
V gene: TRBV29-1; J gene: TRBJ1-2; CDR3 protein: SVEEVRDIIGYT
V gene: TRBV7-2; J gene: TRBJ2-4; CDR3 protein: ASSMDRGNIQY
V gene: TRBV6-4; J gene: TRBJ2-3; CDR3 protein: ASSALPSTDTQY
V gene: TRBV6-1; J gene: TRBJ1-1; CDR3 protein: ASSPNGETEAF
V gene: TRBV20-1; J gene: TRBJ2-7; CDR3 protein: SILPPVGEQY
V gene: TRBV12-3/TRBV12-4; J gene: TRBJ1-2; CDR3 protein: ASSSPHTGDYGYT
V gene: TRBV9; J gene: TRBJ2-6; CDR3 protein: ASSVTRNSGANVLT
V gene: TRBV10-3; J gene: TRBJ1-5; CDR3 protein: ATGTGNQPQH
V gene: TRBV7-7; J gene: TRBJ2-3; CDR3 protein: ASSLKGRSTDTQY
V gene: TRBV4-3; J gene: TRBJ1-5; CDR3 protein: ASSPDRVSQPQH
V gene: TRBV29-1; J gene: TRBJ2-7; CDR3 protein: SALAVHSYEQY
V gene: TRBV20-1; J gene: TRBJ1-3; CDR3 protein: SARQGEGNTIY
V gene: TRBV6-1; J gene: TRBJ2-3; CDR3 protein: ASTYRGEVTDTQY
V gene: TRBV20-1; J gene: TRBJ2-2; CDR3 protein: SARDPGSTGELF
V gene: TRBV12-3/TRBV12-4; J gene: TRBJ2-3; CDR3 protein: ASSLSPIGPSDTQY
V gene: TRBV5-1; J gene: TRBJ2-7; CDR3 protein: ASSLGLTAYEQY
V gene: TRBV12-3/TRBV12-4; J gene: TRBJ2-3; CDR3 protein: ASSLAGGYTDTQY
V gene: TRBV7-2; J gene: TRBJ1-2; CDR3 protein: ASSLALGGISYGYT
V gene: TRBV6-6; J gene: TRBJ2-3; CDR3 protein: ASTLTASYTDTQY
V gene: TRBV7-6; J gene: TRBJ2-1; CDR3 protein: ASAADNEQF
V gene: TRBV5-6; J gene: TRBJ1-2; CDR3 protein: ASSPGNYGYT
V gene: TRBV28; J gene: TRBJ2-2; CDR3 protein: ASRMRGGANTGELF